Each of the 19 T cell receptor beta chains below was sequenced from the same sample in a study of cytomegalovirus exposure and HLA in healthy donors. Both 60 Vbeta primers and 13 Jbeta primers went into the PCR. The table came from immunoSEQ multiplex PCR; TCRdb's copy has only in-frame clones and leaves some out. The data show a few hundred thousand clones, around 81% seen once. The source material was PBMCs. Every receptor here comes from an older woman in good health and CMV-seropositive.

This clone was seen only a few times. The chain carries TRBV7-2 and TRBJ2-7; 7 bases line up with TRBD2. The germline gives CDR1 SGHTA, CDR2 FQGNSA. CDR3 length equals 14 residues. After removal of 1 base from V and 5 bases from J, the junction contained 5 bases not matched to a gene. DNA for the CDR3: TGTGCCAGCAGCTTAGGGGAGGGCCTAGACGAGCAGTACTTC. Translation: CASSLGEGLDEQYF. The full variable domain, completed using reference TRBV7-2 and TRBJ2-7, is GAGVSQSPSNKVTEKGKDVELRCDPISGHTALYWYRQSLGQGLEFLIYFQGNSAPDKSGLPSDRFSAERTGGSVSTLTIQRTQQEDSAVYLCASSLGEGLDEQYFGPGTRLTVT.

V usage is TRBV28 and J usage is TRBJ2-3, with D perhaps TRBD2 (5 bases). The CDR3 contains 14 residues. The germline V gene has CDR1 MDHEN and CDR2 SYDVKM. The V and J ends lost 3 bases and 2 bases respectively, with 9 bases between them. CDR3 bases: TGTGCCAGCAGTTTTACGGGGAACACAGATACGCAGTATTTT. It yields the protein CASSFTGNTDTQYF. Filled out from reference TRBV28 and TRBJ2-3, the complete variable domain reads DVKVTQSSRYLVKRTGEKVFLECVQDMDHENMFWYRQDPGLGLRLIYFSYDVKMKEKGDIPEGYSVSREKKERFSLILESASTNQTSMYLCASSFTGNTDTQYFGPGTRLTVL.

The chain carries TRBV6-6 and TRBJ2-1; 8 nucleotides match TRBD1. There are 14 residues in the CDR3. Germline CDR1 reads MNHNY; CDR2 reads SVGAGI (reference sequence). J was trimmed by 6 bases and V by 2 bases; bases with no gene match: 3. The CDR3 nucleotides are TGTGCCAGCAGTTACCAGGGGGCAGCCAATGAGCAGTTCTTC. This translates into CASSYQGAANEQFF.

The gene calls are TRBV2 and TRBJ2-7; 9 positions match TRBD1. Germline CDR1 reads SNHLY; CDR2 reads FYNNEI. Trimming at V came to 6 bases and at J to 3 bases, leaving 6 bases not matched to a gene. This CDR3 contains 14 residues. The CDR3 nucleotides are TGTGCCAGCAGCCCCTCGGACAGGGGCTACGAGCAGTACTTC. Protein: CASSPSDRGYEQYF.

A single count supports this clone. The CDR3 sequence is CSVAQTNYGYTF. CDR3 DNA sequence: TGCAGCGTTGCCCAGACTAACTATGGCTACACCTTC. The chain is built from TRBV29-1 and TRBJ1-2; D unresolved. There are 12 residues in the CDR3. Germline CDR1 is SQVTM and CDR2 is ANQGSEA. Between the trimmed V and J ends, which lost 4 bases and 0 bases, there was a span of 6 bases.

This clone was recorded only once. V and J are TRBV28 and TRBJ1-2; D is perhaps TRBD1 (5 bases). The CDR3 contains 15 residues. Germline assignment: CDR1 MDHEN and CDR2 SYDVKM. V dropped 5 bases and J dropped 8 bases, with 21 bases sitting between them. CDR3 DNA: TGTGCCAGCAGTCCGCCCTGGGGGGGTTCGGGAGGCTACACCTTC. It codes for CASSPPWGGSGGYTF.

The chain combines TRBV7-2 with TRBJ1-4; TRBD1 matches 10 bases. The V gene end was trimmed by 4 bases and the J gene end by 8 bases; junction bases not matched to a gene: 7. This CDR3 spans 15 amino acids. Germline V CDR1 and CDR2: SGHTA, FQGNSA. The CDR3 region is CASSSDRGRREKLFF. CDR3 coding DNA: TGTGCCAGCAGCTCCGACAGGGGGCGGCGGGAAAAACTGTTTTTT. The variable domain in full, completed from reference TRBV7-2 and TRBJ1-4, reads GAGVSQSPSNKVTEKGKDVELRCDPISGHTALYWYRQSLGQGLEFLIYFQGNSAPDKSGLPSDRFSAERTGGSVSTLTIQRTQQEDSAVYLCASSSDRGRREKLFFGSGTQLSVL.

A single count supports this clone. J is TRBJ2-1 and V is TRBV19, with 9 positions matching TRBD1. The CDR3 consists of 14 residues. CDR1 is LNHDA, CDR2 SQIVND, per germline (reference sequence). The V and J ends lost 4 bases and 4 bases, in that order; junction bases with no gene match: 2. The CDR3 sequence: CASSRGQGYNEQFF. The CDR3 DNA reads as TGTGCCAGTAGTAGGGGACAGGGATACAATGAGCAGTTCTTC.

The rearrangement joins TRBV5-1 to TRBJ2-1; a possible D gene is TRBD1 (6 bases). Germline CDR1 SGHRS, CDR2 YFSETQ. The length of the CDR3 is 14 residues. V lost 1 base, J lost 6 bases, and 11 bases lay in between. The CDR3 spells CASSLFTGSNEQFF. CDR3 nucleotide sequence: TGCGCCAGCAGCTTGTTCACAGGGAGCAATGAGCAGTTCTTC.

The gene calls are TRBV5-4 and TRBJ2-2, with 9 bases lining up with TRBD2. From germline, CDR1 is SGHNT and CDR2 YYREEE (reference sequence). V was clipped by 3 bases and J by 4 bases; unmatched bases: 7. The CDR3 has 16 residues. DNA for the CDR3: TGTGCCAGCAGCTCATTAGCGGGAGCGGTCACCGGGGAGCTGTTTTTT. This translates into CASSSLAGAVTGELFF.

The chain couples TRBV11-2 to TRBJ2-7, with 12 bases matching TRBD2. Germline lookup yields CDR1 SGHAT and CDR2 FQNNGV. The J segment lost 8 bases and the V segment lost 1 base, leaving 3 bases of the junction unmatched. The CDR3 contains 14 residues. This chain's CDR3 is CASSLGLAGVQQYF. Written as DNA, the CDR3 is TGTGCCAGCAGCTTAGGACTAGCGGGAGTGCAGCAGTACTTC.

The J gene is TRBJ2-7, the V gene TRBV11-2, with D tentatively TRBD2 (6 bases). The germline V and J ends were trimmed by 1 base and 3 bases, with 10 bases remaining between them. CDR3 length: 14 amino acids. Germline CDR1 SGHAT, CDR2 FQNNGV. CDR3 sequence (DNA): TGTGCCAGCAGCTTAGTGAGGAGGGTCTACGAGCAGTACTTC. This codes for CASSLVRRVYEQYF.

This clone has just one count. The chain carries TRBV28 and TRBJ2-7; D is unclear. This CDR3 has 14 amino acids. The germline V gene encodes CDR1 MDHEN and CDR2 SYDVKM. Trimming stripped 7 bases from V and 2 bases from J, with 15 bases between. The CDR3 sequence is CASTIRGAAYEQYF. In nucleotides, the CDR3 is TGTGCCAGCACCATCCGTGGAGCCGCCTACGAGCAGTACTTC.

This clone was counted a few times. V is TRBV27 and J is TRBJ1-3; D call uncertain. V lost 8 bases and J 2 bases, leaving 16 bases between the germline ends. The CDR3 contains 15 residues. The germline V gene has CDR1 MNHEY and CDR2 SMNVEV (reference sequence). The CDR3 DNA sequence: TGTGCCAGCCCGAAAACTAGGGAAGCTGGAAACACCATATATTTT. Encoded protein: CASPKTREAGNTIYF.

This clone came up a few times. The CDR3 protein is CASSPPPGGTETQYF. In nucleotides, the CDR3 is TGCGCCAGCAGCCCCCCCCCGGGAGGGACAGAGACCCAGTACTTC. The V and J genes are TRBV5-1 and TRBJ2-5; 8 bases align to TRBD2. This CDR3 contains 15 residues. Per the germline V gene, CDR1 is SGHRS and CDR2 is YFSETQ. V trimming: 4 bases; J trimming: 4 bases; junction bases outside the gene matches: 9.

This rearrangement joins TRBV19 to TRBJ2-7, with TRBD1 matching over 7 bases. CDR3 length: 14 residues. Germline lookup yields CDR1 LNHDA and CDR2 SQIVND (reference sequence). V lost 8 bases to trimming and J lost 6 bases; unmatched junction nucleotides: 13. CDR3 DNA: TGTGCCAGTTCTCCCACAGGGGCTTCGGGCGAGCAGTACTTC. Its translation: CASSPTGASGEQYF.

This chain joins TRBV18 and TRBJ1-1; D call uncertain. Germline V gives CDR1 KGHSH, CDR2 LQKENI. This CDR3 contains 13 residues. V gave up 3 bases and J gave up 3 bases, with 8 bases separating them. CDR3 protein: CASSPARDTEAFF. In DNA form, the CDR3 reads TGTGCCAGCTCACCTGCACGAGACACTGAAGCTTTCTTT. The full variable domain, completed using reference TRBV18 and TRBJ1-1, is NAGVMQNPRHLVRRRGQEARLRCSPMKGHSHVYWYRQLPEEGLKFMVYLQKENIIDESGMPKERFSAEFPKEGPSILRIQQVVRGDSAAYFCASSPARDTEAFFGQGTRLTVV.

The rearrangement joins TRBV6-1 to TRBJ2-1; weak D call: TRBD2 (6 bases). CDR3 length: 14 residues. The germline V and J ends were trimmed by 8 bases and 9 bases, with 20 bases remaining between them. Germline loops: CDR1 MNHNS, CDR2 SASEGT. CDR3 protein: CASGISGRRSEQFF. The CDR3, as DNA: TGTGCCAGCGGGATTAGCGGAAGACGTAGTGAGCAGTTCTTC.

V gene TRBV20-1 combines with J gene TRBJ1-1; no reliable D call. V dropped 5 bases and J dropped 1 base, with 5 bases sitting between them. Germline CDR1 reads DFQATT; CDR2 reads SNEGSKA (reference sequence). This CDR3 comprises 11 residues. The CDR3 loop is CSAPRNTEAFF. The CDR3 DNA reads as TGCAGTGCTCCCCGGAACACTGAAGCTTTCTTT.